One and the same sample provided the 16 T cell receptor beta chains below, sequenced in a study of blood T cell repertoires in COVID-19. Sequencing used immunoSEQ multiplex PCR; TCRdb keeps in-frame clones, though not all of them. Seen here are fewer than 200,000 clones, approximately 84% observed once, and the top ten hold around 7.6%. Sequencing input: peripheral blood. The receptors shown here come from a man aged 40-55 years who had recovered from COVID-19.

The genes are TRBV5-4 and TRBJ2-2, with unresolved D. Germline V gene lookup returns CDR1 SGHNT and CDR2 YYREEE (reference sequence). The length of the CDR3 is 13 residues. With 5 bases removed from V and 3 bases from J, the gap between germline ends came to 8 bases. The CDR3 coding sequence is TGTGCCAGCAGTAACAGTTACACCGGGGAGCTGTTTTTT. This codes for CASSNSYTGELFF. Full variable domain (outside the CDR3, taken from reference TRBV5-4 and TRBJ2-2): ETGVTQSPTHLIKTRGQQVTLRCSSQSGHNTVSWYQQALGQGPQFIFQYYREEENGRGNFPPRFSGLQFPNYSSELNVNALELDDSALYLCASSNSYTGELFFGEGSRLTVL.

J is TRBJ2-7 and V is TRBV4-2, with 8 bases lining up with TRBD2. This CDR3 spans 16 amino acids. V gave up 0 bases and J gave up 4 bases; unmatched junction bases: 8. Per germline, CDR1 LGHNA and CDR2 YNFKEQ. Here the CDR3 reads CASSQDYPGGSYEQYF. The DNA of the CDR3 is TGTGCCAGCAGCCAAGATTATCCGGGAGGGTCGTACGAGCAGTACTTC.

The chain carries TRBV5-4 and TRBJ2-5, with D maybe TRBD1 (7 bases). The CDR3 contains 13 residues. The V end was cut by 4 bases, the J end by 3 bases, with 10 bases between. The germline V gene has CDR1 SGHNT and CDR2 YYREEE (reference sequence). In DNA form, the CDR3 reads TGTGCCAGCAGCGCGGGGACAGAAGAGACCCAGTACTTC. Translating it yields CASSAGTEETQYF.

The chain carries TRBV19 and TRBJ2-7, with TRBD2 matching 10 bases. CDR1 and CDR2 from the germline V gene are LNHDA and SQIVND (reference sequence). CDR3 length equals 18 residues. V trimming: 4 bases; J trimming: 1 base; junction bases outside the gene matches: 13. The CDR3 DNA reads TGTGCCAGTAGTACCCGACTAGCGGGCCGACTAGGGTCCTACGAGCAGTACTTC. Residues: CASSTRLAGRLGSYEQYF. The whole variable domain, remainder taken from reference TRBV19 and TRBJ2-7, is DGGITQSPKYLFRKEGQNVTLSCEQNLNHDAMYWYRQDPGQGLRLIYYSQIVNDFQKGDIAEGYSVSREKKESFPLTVTSAQKNPTAFYLCASSTRLAGRLGSYEQYFGPGTRLTVT.

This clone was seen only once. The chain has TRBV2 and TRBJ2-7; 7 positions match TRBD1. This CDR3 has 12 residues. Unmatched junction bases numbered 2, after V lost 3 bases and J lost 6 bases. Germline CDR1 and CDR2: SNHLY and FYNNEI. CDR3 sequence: CASSESGGEQYF. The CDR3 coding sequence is TGTGCCAGCAGTGAGTCAGGGGGCGAGCAGTACTTC.

The CDR3: CASSGDGTYGYTF. In nucleotides, the CDR3 is TGTGCCAGCAGCGGGGATGGTACTTATGGCTACACCTTC. The rearrangement links TRBV2 to TRBJ1-2; D remains unclear. Germline CDR1 SNHLY, CDR2 FYNNEI. The CDR3 spans 13 residues. The V gene lost 6 bases and the J gene lost 5 bases, with 13 bases spanning the gap.

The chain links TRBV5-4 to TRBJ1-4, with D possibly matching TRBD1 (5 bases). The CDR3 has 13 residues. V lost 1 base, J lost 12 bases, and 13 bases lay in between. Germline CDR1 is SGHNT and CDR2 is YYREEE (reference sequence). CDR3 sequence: CASSLNVQGELFF. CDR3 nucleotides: TGTGCCAGCAGCTTGAATGTGCAGGGCGAACTGTTTTTT.

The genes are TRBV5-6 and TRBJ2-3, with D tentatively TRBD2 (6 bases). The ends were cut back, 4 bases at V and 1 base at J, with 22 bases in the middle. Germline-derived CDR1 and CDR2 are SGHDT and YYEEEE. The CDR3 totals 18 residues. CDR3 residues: CASSHGTFSFVGTDTQYF. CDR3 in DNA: TGTGCCAGCAGCCATGGGACTTTCTCATTTGTCGGCACAGATACGCAGTATTTT.

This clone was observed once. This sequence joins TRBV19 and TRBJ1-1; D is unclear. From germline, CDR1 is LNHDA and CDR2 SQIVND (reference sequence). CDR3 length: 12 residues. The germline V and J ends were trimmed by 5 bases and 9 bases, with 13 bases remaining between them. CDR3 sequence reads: CASSATGGKAFF. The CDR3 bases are TGTGCCAGTAGTGCAACGGGCGGGAAAGCTTTCTTT.

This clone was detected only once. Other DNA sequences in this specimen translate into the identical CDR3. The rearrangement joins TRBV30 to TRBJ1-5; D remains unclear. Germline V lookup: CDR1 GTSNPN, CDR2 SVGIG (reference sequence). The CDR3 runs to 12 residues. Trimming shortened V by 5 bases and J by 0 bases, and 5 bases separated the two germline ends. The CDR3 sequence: CAWGYSNQPQHF. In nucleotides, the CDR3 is TGTGCCTGGGGTTATAGCAATCAGCCCCAGCATTTT.

The CDR3 here is CASTMSGAYNEQFF. CDR3 nucleotide sequence: TGTGCCTCCACCATGTCGGGGGCCTACAATGAGCAGTTCTTC. This chain connects TRBV10-3 to TRBJ2-1, with a tentative D call TRBD2 (6 bases). CDR3 size: 14 residues. V lost 11 bases to trimming and J lost 2 bases, with 16 bases between them. The V gene's germline CDR1 is ENHRY and CDR2 SYGVKD.

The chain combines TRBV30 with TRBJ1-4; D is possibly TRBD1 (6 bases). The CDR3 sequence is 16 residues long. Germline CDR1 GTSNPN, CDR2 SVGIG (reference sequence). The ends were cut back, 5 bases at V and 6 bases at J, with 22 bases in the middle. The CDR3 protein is CAWDSSYGGPHEKLFF. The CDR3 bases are TGTGCCTGGGATTCTAGTTATGGGGGCCCTCATGAAAAACTGTTTTTT.

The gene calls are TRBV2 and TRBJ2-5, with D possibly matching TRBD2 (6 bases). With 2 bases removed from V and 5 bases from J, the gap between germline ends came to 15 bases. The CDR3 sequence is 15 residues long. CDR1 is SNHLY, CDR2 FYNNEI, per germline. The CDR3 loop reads CASSESHPGEETQYF. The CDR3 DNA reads TGTGCCAGCAGTGAATCACACCCGGGAGAGGAGACCCAGTACTTC.

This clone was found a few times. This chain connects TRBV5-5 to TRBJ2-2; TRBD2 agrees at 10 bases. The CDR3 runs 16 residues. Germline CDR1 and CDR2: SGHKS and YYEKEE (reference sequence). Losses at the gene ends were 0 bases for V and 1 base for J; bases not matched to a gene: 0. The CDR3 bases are TGTGCCAGCAGCTTGGGACTAGCGGGGAACACCGGGGAGCTGTTTTTT. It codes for CASSLGLAGNTGELFF.

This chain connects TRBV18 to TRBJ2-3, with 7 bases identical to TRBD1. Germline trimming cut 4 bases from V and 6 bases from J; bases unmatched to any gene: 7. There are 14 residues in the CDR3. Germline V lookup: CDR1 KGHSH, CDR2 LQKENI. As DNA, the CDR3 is TGTGCCAGCTCACGTCTTACAGGGGCGGATACGCAGTATTTT. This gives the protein CASSRLTGADTQYF.

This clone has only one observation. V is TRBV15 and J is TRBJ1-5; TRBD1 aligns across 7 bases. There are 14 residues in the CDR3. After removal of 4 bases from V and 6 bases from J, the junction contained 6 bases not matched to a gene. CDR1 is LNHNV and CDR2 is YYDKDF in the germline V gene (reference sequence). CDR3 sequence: CATSTRQGVQPQHF. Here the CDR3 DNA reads TGTGCCACCAGCACCAGACAGGGAGTTCAGCCCCAGCATTTT.